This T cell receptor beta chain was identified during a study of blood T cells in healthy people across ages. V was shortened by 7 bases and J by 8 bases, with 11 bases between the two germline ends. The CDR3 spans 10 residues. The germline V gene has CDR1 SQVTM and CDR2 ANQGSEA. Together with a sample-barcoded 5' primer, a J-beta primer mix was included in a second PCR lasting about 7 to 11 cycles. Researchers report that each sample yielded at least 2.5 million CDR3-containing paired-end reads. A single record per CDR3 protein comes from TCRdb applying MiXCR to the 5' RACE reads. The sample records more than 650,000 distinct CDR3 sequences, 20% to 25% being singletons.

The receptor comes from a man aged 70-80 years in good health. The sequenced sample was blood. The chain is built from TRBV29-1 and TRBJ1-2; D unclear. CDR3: CSASGGGYTF. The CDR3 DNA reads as TGCAGCGCATCCGGTGGGGGCTACACCTTC.